The clone carrying this T cell receptor beta chain came up a few times. Its specificity is unknown. The sample is drawn from a study of T-cell memory formation after mild COVID-19. The length of the CDR3 is 13 residues. The V gene end was trimmed by 7 bases and the J gene end by 3 bases; junction bases not matched to a gene: 3. Germline CDR1 and CDR2: MNHNS and SASEGT. TCRdb itself ran the 5' RACE reads through MiXCR, one entry per CDR3 protein. The sample shows about 430,000 distinct CDR3 sequences, 15% to 20% of them seen only once. Overall study results and limits: Whether day 37 second-wave clones are SARS-CoV-2-specific was not confirmed. Clones that contracted from day 15 to 85 had balanced CD4/CD8; later expanders were CD4+ biased.

The J gene is TRBJ1-3, the V gene TRBV6-1, with 7 bases aligning to TRBD1. Material for sequencing was PBMCs or a T cell subset sorted from them (not recorded which). This TCR derives from a young man who had mild COVID-19 (a few samples of this study predate the infection). Cell type and time point are not known. CDR3 DNA: TGTGCCAGCAATAACAGGGGTGGAAACACCATATATTTT. Translated: CASNNRGGNTIYF.